Below, one TCR beta chain is given with its context. The CDR3 has 13 residues. CDR1 and CDR2 (germline): MGHDK, SYGVNS. Trimming took off 6 bases at V and 5 bases at J, with 14 bases between the two ends. How the authors handled the data: Scientists estimated how many nucleated cells there were by amplifying reference gene primers. Produced via immunoSEQ multiplex PCR; TCRdb's table is partial and in-frame only. V and J calls and clone size are copied from that table; D and trimming were computed from the DNA. There are some 5,900 clones in the sample; about nine tenths occur only once, and 18% lies in the top ten. This sample is part of a study of blood T cell repertoires in COVID-19. Study information: From the United States, Italy and Spain came samples of acute and convalescent COVID-19. The cDNA or gDNA used as material had been derived from T cells, B-cell-depleted T cells, or PBMCs.

The sequencing sample was made of peripheral blood. The V and J genes are TRBV25-1 and TRBJ2-7; D might be TRBD2 (6 bases). This clonotype was obtained from a human donor in a cohort sampled during active COVID-19. The CDR3 region has the DNA TGTGCCAGCAGGGATAGGAGGGGCCACGAGCAGTACTTC. Encoded protein: CASRDRRGHEQYF.